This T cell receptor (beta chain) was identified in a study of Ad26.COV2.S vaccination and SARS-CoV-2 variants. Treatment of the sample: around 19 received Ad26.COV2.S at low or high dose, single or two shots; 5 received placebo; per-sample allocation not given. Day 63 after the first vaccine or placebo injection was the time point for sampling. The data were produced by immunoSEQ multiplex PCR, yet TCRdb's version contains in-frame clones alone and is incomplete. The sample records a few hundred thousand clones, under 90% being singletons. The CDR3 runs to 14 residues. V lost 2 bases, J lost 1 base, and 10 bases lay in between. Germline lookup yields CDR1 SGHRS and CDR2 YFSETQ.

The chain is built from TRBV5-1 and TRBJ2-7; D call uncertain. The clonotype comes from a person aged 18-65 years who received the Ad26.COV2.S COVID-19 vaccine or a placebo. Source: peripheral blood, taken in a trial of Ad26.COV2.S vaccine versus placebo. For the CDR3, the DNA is TGCGCCAGCAGCTTACATGGCAGTTCCTACGAGCAGTACTTC. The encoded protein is CASSLHGSSYEQYF.